Sequencing of this T cell receptor beta chain was carried out in a study of T cell responses to AZD1222 COVID-19 vaccine. CDR3 length: 11 residues. Deletions cut 3 bases from V and 3 bases from J, with 2 bases between. Assay: immunoSEQ multiplex PCR; the TCRdb copy retains only in-frame clones and omits some. Of 150,000 or so clones listed, 89% are singletons. The clonotype comes from an adult in good health. Sample: peripheral blood, taken on day 0 of AZD1222 vaccination. This sequence joins TRBV12-3 or TRBV12-4 and TRBJ1-1; D not certain. The CDR3 reads CASSLYTEAFF. The CDR3 nucleotides are TGTGCCAGCAGTTTGTACACTGAAGCTTTCTTT.